This T cell receptor beta chain was sequenced for a study of graft-versus-host responses after intestinal transplantation listed by TCRdb under 2021. As for the study more broadly: The transplants that recipients got were multivisceral, liver-intestinal, or isolated intestinal. Anti-thymocyte globulin induction was given to all recipients, followed by maintenance tacrolimus and steroids for approximately three years. Graft-versus-host and host-versus-graft alloreactive T cell clones were tracked in the graft, circulation and bone marrow after intestinal transplantation using bulk TCR-beta CDR3 sequencing. Alloreactive clones were identified by sequencing pre-transplant mixed lymphocyte reaction products and comparing them with unstimulated pre-transplant donor and recipient T cells. The cohort enrolled some 23 intestinal transplant recipients including one retransplant, and 3 patients lacking pretransplant specimens were excluded. A peak of at least 4% donor T cells among recipient peripheral blood mononuclear cells was the definition used for donor T cell macrochimerism. Samples from a few later patients were sequenced in-house on an Illumina MiSeq with MiXCR processing rather than by the commercial service. What the study reported, not specific to this receptor: Conclusions were limited by the relatively low number and heterogeneity of intestinal transplant patients. In the allografts of patients with donor T cell macrochimerism, GvH to HvG T cell clonal ratios were high. Peak levels of circulating GvH clones were associated with declines in HvG clones early after transplant. GvH clones were detected in recipient bone marrow, and some appeared earlier in ileal mucosa or blood, consistent with an intestinal mucosal origin.

This clone was found a few times. No base quality values were provided; no much bigger clone lies one nucleotide off. Libraries were prepared through the immunoSEQ multiplex PCR assay. For most patients, genomic DNA was isolated with the Qiagen DNeasy Blood and Tissue Kit and shipped frozen to Adaptive Biotechnologies for TCR sequencing. High-throughput TCR-beta CDR3 sequencing of genomic DNA from most patients was performed by Adaptive Biotechnologies. In the original analysis: Adaptive's ImmunoSEQ software supplied the TCR sequencing data for about 18 patients, while MiXCR and VDJtools were used to process a few other patients. CD4 versus CD8 sorting errors were corrected by removing sequences found in both subsets at a frequency ratio below 5:1. CDR3 nucleotide sequences shared between donor and recipient were removed because the origin of such sequences could not be assigned. At least 2-fold expansion over unstimulated cells and a minimum CFSE-low frequency of 0.002% (template counts) or 0.001% (read counts) were required for clones to be classified as alloreactive. A clone was considered mappable if detected in the sequenced pre-transplant spleen, lymph node, or MLR CFSE-low populations of the donor or recipient. The cumulative frequency of alloreactive clones was calculated as a percentage of all sequences, weighted by copy number. TCRdb obtained this table from immuneACCESS and retained in-frame rearrangements with V and J assigned. These tables miss some clones; where compared with another copy, unresolved V genes account for less than half of the shortfall, and the remainder is unexplained. From that table come the V and J calls and clone size; the DNA was used to work out D and trimming. This sample comprises over 15,000 clones, less than 50% of them detected only once. 3% to 4% of the sample rests with the top ten.

The meaning of the sample's time point label: cells obtained before transplantation from donor or recipient. In mixed lymphocyte reactions, approximately 200,000 CFSE-labeled pre-transplant responders were plated with approximately 200,000 irradiated violet-dye-labeled stimulators and cultured for around 6 days. After the mixed lymphocyte reaction, proliferating CD3+CD4+CFSE-low and CD3+CD8+CFSE-low responder cells were FACS-sorted on a BD Influx sorter. The germline V gene specifies SGHRS as CDR1 and YFSETQ as CDR2. The CDR3 runs 14 amino acids, cysteine and phenylalanine included. Only the CDR3 DNA is retained, 42 bases long and in frame from the first base. V is clipped by 2 bases and J by 2 bases, and the sequence between their germline boundaries is 11 bases long.

This clonotype was obtained from a human patient who received an intestinal transplant. The chain uses TRBV5-1 and TRBJ2-7; the D region is possibly TRBD1 or TRBD2, each matching across 5 bases. Here the sequenced sample was alloreactive CD8+ T cells from a mixed lymphocyte reaction culture, taken before intestinal transplant. In the paper's terms, the cell subset or site label means: CFSE-low proliferating T cells sorted from roughly six-day pre-transplant mixed lymphocyte reaction (GvH or HvG direction). The DNA sequence follows: TGCGCCAGCAGCTTCCAGGGAGCCCCCTACGAGCAGTACTTC. It codes for CASSFQGAPYEQYF. The CDR3 plus the reference TRBV5-1 and TRBJ2-7 genes for the other parts give the full variable domain: KAGVTQTPRYLIKTRGQQVTLSCSPISGHRSVSWYQQTPGQGLQFLFEYFSETQRNKGNFPGRFSGRQFSNSRSEMNVSTLELGDSALYLCASSFQGAPYEQYFGPGTRLTVT.